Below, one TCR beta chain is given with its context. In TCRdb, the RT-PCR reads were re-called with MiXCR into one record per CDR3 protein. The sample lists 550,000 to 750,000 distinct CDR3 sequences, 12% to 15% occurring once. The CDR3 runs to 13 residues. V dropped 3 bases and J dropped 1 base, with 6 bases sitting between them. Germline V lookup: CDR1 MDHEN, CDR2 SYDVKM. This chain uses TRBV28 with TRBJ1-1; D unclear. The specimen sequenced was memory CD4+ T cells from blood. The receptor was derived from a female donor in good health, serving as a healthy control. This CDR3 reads CASSFRWNTEAFF. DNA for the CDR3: TGTGCCAGCAGTTTTCGGTGGAACACTGAAGCTTTCTTT.